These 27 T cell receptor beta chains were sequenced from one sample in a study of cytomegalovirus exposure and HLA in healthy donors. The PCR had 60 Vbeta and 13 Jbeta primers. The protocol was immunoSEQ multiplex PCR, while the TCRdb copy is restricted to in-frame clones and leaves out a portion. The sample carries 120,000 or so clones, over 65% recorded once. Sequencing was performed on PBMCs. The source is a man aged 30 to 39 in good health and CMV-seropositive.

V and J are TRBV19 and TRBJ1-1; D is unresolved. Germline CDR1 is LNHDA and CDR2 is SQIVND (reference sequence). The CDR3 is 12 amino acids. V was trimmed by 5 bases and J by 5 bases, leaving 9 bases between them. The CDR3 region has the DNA TGTGCCAGTAGTGACGGGTTTACTGAAGCTTTCTTT. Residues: CASSDGFTEAFF.

The CDR3 is CASSLDFRDTSYEQYF. The CDR3 DNA is TGCGCCAGCAGCTTGGATTTTAGGGACACGTCCTACGAGCAGTACTTC. V and J are TRBV5-1 and TRBJ2-7; tentatively, D is TRBD1 (6 bases). Germline CDR1 and CDR2: SGHRS and YFSETQ. This CDR3 has 16 amino acids. With 0 bases removed from V and 1 base from J, the gap between germline ends came to 14 bases.

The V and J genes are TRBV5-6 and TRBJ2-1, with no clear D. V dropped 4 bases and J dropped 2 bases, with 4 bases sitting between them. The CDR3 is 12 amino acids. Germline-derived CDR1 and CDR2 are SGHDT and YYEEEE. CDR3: CASSLAYNEQFF. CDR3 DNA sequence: TGTGCCAGCAGCCTCGCCTACAATGAGCAGTTCTTC. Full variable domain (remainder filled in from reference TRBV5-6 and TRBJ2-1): DAGVTQSPTHLIKTRGQQVTLRCSPKSGHDTVSWYQQALGQGPQFIFQYYEEEERQRGNFPDRFSGHQFPNYSSELNVNALLLGDSALYLCASSLAYNEQFFGPGTRLTVL.

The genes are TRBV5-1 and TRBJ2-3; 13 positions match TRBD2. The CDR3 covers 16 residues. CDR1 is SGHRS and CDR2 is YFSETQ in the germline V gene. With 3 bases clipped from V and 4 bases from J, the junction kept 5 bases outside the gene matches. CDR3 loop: CASSSLAGGPPDTQYF. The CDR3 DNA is TGCGCCAGCAGCTCACTAGCGGGAGGGCCCCCAGATACGCAGTATTTT.

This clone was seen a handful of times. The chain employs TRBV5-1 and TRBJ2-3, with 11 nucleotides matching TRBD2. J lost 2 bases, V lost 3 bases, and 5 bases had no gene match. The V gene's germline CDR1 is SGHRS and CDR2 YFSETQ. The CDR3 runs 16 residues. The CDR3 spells CASSSGTSGSTDTQYF. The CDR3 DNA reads TGCGCCAGCAGCTCCGGGACTAGCGGCTCCACAGATACGCAGTATTTT.

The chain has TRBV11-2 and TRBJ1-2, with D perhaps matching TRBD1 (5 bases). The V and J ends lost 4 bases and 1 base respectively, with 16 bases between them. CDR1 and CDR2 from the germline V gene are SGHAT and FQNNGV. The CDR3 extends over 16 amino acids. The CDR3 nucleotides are TGTGCCAGCAGCTCGCTCCTCAGGGCGTATAACTATGGCTACACCTTC. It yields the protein CASSSLLRAYNYGYTF.

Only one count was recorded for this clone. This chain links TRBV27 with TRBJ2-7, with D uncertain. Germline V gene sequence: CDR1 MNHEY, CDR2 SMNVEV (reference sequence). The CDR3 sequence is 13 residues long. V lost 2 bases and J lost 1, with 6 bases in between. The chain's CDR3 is CASSLARSYEQYF. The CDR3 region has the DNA TGTGCCAGCAGTTTAGCCCGGTCCTACGAGCAGTACTTC.

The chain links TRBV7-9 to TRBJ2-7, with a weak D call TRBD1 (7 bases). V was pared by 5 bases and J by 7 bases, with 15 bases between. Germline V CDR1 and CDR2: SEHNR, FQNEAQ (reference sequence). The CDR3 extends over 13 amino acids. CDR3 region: CASSLTSGGEQYF. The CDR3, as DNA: TGTGCCAGCAGCCTAACCTCAGGGGGGGAGCAGTACTTC. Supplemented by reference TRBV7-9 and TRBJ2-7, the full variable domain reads DTGVSQNPRHKITKRGQNVTFRCDPISEHNRLYWYRQTLGQGPEFLTYFQNEAQLEKSRLLSDRFSAERPKGSFSTLEIQRTEQGDSAMYLCASSLTSGGEQYFGPGTRLTVT.

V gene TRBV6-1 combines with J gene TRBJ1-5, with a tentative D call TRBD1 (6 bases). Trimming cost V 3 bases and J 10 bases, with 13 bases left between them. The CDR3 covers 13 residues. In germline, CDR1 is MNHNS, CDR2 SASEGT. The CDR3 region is CASSEVQGYPQHF. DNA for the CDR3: TGTGCCAGCAGTGAGGTACAGGGTTATCCCCAGCATTTT.

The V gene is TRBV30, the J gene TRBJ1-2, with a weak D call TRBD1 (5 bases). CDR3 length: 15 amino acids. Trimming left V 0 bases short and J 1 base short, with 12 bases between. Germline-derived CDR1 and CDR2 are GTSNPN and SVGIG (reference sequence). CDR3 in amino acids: CAWSVRRQGNYGYTF. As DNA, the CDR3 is TGTGCCTGGAGTGTACGTCGGCAGGGTAACTATGGCTACACCTTC.

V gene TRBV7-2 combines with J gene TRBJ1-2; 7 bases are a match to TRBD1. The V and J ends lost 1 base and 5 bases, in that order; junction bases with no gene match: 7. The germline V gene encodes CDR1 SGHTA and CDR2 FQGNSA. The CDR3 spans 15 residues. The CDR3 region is CASSLGGTDSYGYTF. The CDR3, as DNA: TGTGCCAGCAGCTTAGGAGGGACAGACTCATATGGCTACACCTTC.

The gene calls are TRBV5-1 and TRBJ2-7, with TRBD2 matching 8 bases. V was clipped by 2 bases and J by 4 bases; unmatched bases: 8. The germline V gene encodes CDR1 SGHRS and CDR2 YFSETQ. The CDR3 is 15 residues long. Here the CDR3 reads CASSLRSGGPYEQYF. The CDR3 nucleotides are TGCGCCAGCAGCTTAAGATCGGGAGGGCCATACGAGCAGTACTTC. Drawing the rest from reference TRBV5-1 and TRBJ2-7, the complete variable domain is KAGVTQTPRYLIKTRGQQVTLSCSPISGHRSVSWYQQTPGQGLQFLFEYFSETQRNKGNFPGRFSGRQFSNSRSEMNVSTLELGDSALYLCASSLRSGGPYEQYFGPGTRLTVT.

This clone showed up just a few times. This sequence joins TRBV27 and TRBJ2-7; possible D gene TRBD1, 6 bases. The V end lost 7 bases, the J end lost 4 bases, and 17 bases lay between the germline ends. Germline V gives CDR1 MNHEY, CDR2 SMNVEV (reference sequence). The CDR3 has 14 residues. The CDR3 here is CASKGQGISYEQYF. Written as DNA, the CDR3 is TGTGCCAGCAAAGGGCAGGGGATCTCATACGAGCAGTACTTC.

Here the CDR3 DNA reads TGTGCCAGCAGCCAGACAGGGGATGAGCAGTTCTTC. It codes for CASSQTGDEQFF. The J gene is TRBJ2-1, the V gene TRBV7-9; 8 nucleotides line up with TRBD1. Germline V gene data show CDR1 as SEHNR and CDR2 as FQNEAQ (reference sequence). V lost 5 bases, J lost 8 bases, and 2 bases stayed unmatched. The CDR3 has 12 amino acids.

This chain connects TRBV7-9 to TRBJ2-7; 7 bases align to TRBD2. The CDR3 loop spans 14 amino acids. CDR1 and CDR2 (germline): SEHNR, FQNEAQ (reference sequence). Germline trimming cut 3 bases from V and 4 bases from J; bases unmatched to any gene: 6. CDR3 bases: TGTGCCAGCAGCTTGCGGGCGGGAGTATACGAGCAGTACTTC. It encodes CASSLRAGVYEQYF.

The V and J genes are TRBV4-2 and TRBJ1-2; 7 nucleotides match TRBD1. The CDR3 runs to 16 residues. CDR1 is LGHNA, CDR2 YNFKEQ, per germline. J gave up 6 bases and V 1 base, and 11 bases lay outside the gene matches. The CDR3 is CASSQVRQGSMNGYTF. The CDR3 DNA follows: TGTGCCAGCAGCCAAGTCCGACAGGGAAGTATGAATGGCTACACCTTC.

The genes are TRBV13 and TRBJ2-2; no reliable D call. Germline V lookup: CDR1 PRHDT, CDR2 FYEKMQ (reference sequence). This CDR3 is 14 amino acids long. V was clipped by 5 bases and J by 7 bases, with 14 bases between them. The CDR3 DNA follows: TGTGCCAGCAGCCTACCAAGCCGGAGCGGGGAGCTGTTTTTT. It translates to CASSLPSRSGELFF.

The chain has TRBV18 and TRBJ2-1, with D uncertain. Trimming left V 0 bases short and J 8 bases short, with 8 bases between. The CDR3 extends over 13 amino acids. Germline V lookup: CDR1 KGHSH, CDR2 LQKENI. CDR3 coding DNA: TGTGCCAGCTCACCACCGGGCAGTCATGAGCAGTTCTTC. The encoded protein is CASSPPGSHEQFF.

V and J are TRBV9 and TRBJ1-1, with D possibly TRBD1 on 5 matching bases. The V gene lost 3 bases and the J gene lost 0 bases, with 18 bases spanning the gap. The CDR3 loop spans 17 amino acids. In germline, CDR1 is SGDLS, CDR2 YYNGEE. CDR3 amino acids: CASSAAGGEGMNTEAFF. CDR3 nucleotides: TGTGCCAGCAGCGCGGCCGGGGGAGAGGGCATGAACACTGAAGCTTTCTTT.

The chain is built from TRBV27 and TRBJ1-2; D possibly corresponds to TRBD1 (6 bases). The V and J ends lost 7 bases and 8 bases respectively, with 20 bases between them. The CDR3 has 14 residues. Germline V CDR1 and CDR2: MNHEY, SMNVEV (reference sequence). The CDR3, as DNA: TGTGCCAGCACGCCTAGATGGGGGCATGAGGGCTACACCTTC. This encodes CASTPRWGHEGYTF.

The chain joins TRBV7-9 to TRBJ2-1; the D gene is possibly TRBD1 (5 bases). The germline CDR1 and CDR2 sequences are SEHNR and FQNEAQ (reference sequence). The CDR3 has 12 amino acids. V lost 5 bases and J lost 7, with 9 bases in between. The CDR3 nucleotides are TGTGCCAGCAGCCAGGGCATAAATGAGCAGTTCTTC. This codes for CASSQGINEQFF. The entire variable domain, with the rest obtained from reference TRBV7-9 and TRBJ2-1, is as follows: DTGVSQNPRHKITKRGQNVTFRCDPISEHNRLYWYRQTLGQGPEFLTYFQNEAQLEKSRLLSDRFSAERPKGSFSTLEIQRTEQGDSAMYLCASSQGINEQFFGPGTRLTVL.

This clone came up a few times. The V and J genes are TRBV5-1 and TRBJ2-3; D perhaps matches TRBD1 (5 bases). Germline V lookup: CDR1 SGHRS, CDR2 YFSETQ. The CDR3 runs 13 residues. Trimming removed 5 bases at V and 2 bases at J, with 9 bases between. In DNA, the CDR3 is TGCGCCAGCAGACCGGACATCACAGATACGCAGTATTTT. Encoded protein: CASRPDITDTQYF.

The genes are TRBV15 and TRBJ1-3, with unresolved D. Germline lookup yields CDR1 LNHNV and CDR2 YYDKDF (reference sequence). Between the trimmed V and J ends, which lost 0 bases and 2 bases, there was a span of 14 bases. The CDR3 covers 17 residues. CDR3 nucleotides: TGTGCCACCAGCAGAGATCGAGGCAGCGGGACTGGAAACACCATATATTTT. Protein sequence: CATSRDRGSGTGNTIYF.

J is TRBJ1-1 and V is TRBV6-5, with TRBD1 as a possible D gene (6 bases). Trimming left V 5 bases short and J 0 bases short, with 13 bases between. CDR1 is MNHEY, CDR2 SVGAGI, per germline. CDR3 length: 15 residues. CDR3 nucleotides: TGTGCCAGCAGTCTGGGTGGACAGATGAACACTGAAGCTTTCTTT. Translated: CASSLGGQMNTEAFF.

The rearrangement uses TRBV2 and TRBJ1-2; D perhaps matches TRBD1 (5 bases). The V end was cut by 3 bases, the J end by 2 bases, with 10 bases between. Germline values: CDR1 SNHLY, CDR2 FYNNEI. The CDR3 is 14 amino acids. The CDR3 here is CASSEAGQNYGYTF. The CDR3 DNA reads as TGTGCCAGCAGTGAGGCAGGGCAGAACTATGGCTACACCTTC.

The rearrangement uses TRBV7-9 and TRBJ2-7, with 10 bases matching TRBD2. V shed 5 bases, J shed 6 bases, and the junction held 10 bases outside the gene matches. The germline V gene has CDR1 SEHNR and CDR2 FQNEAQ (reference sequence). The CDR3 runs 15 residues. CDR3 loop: CASSTGTSANLEQYF. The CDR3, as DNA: TGTGCCAGCAGCACTGGGACTAGCGCGAATCTCGAGCAGTACTTC. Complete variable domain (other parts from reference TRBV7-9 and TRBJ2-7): DTGVSQNPRHKITKRGQNVTFRCDPISEHNRLYWYRQTLGQGPEFLTYFQNEAQLEKSRLLSDRFSAERPKGSFSTLEIQRTEQGDSAMYLCASSTGTSANLEQYFGPGTRLTVT.

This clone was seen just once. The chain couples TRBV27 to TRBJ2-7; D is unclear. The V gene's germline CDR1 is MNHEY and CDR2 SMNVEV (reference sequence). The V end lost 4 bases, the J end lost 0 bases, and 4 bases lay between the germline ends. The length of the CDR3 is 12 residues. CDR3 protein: CASSSGSYEQYF. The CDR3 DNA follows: TGTGCCAGCAGTTCGGGCTCCTACGAGCAGTACTTC.